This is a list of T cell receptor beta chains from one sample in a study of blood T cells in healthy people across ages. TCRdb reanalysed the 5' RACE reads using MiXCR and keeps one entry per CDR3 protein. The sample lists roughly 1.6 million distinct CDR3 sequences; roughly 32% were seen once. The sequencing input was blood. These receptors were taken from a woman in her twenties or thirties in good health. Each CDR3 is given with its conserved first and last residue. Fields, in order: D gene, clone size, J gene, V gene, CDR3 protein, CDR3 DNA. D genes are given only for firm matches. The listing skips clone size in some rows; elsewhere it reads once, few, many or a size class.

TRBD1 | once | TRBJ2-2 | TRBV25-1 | CASSRGQGITGELFF | TGTGCCAGCAGCCGTGGACAGGGGATCACCGGGGAGCTGTTTTTT
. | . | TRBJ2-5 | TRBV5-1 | CASSFSQTGKETQYF | TGCGCCAGCAGCTTTTCCCAAACCGGGAAAGAGACCCAGTACTTC
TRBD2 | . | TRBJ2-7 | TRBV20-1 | CSATTSGSGGPYEQYF | TGCAGTGCTACAACTAGCGGGAGTGGAGGGCCCTACGAGCAGTACTTC
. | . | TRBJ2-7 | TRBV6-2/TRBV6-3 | CASLPGGRGYEQYF | TGTGCCAGCCTTCCGGGCGGACGGGGCTACGAGCAGTACTTC
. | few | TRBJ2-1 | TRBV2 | CASSVVRGAYNEQFF | TGTGCCAGCAGTGTGGTTCGGGGGGCATACAATGAGCAGTTCTTC
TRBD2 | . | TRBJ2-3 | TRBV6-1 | CASSLRTSGTYTDTQYF | TGTGCCAGCAGTCTCCGGACTAGCGGGACCTACACAGATACGCAGTATTTT
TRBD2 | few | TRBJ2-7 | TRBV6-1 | CASRETLAGGLYEQYF | TGTGCCAGCAGGGAAACGCTAGCGGGGGGCCTCTACGAGCAGTACTTC
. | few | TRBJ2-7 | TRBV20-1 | CSARSDRSAGYEQYF | TGCAGTGCTAGATCCGACAGGTCAGCAGGTTACGAGCAGTACTTC
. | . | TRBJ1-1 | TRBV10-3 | CATLDQGTEAFF | TGTGCCACCTTAGACCAAGGGACTGAAGCTTTCTTT
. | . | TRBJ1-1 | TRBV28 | CASSLMGARTEAFF | TGTGCCAGCAGTTTAATGGGGGCAAGAACTGAAGCTTTCTTT
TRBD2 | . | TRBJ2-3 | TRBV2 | CARGTSGTADTQYF | TGTGCCAGGGGGACTAGCGGGACGGCAGATACGCAGTATTTT
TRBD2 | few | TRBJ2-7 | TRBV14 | CASSQGVAGYEQYF | TGTGCCAGCAGCCAAGGCGTAGCGGGGTACGAGCAGTACTTC
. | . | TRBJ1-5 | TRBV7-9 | CASRERGMSNQPQHF | TGTGCCAGCAGGGAAAGGGGGATGAGCAATCAGCCCCAGCATTTT
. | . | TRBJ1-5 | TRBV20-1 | CSARDLVDSVGQPQHF | TGCAGTGCTAGAGATTTGGTCGACTCGGTAGGGCAGCCCCAGCATTTT
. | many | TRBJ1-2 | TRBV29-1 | CSVGSDVNYGYTF | TGCAGCGTTGGGTCCGACGTTAACTATGGCTACACCTTC
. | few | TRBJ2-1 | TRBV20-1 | CSANRAQLQHNEQFF | TGCAGTGCTAACAGGGCACAACTACAACACAATGAGCAGTTCTTC
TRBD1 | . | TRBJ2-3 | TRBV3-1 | CASSHSRDRPSGTQYF | TGTGCCAGCAGCCACTCCCGGGACAGGCCCTCGGGTACGCAGTATTTT